Shown below are 10 T cell receptor beta chains from a single sample sequenced in a study of radiotherapy plus CTLA-4 blockade in lung cancer. Only in-frame clones appear in the TCRdb table, and some are missing; sequencing was by immunoSEQ multiplex PCR. The data show tens of thousands of clones, approximately 76% seen once. The sample was peripheral blood, taken from a patient treated with radiotherapy plus ipilimumab. These receptor sequences come from a human donor with non-small cell lung cancer whose response to radiotherapy plus ipilimumab could not be evaluated. Some clones in this sample may be carry-over from other donors' samples.

This clone was seen once. This chain connects TRBV5-4 to TRBJ1-3; 10 bases are shared with TRBD1. J gave up 4 bases and V 4 bases, and 8 bases lay outside the gene matches. From germline, CDR1 is SGHNT and CDR2 YYREEE (reference sequence). The CDR3 length is 16 residues. DNA of the CDR3: TGTGCCAGCAGCAAATCGACAGGGGGCAAGGGAAACACCATATATTTT. It is translated as CASSKSTGGKGNTIYF. Using reference TRBV5-4 and TRBJ1-3 for the parts outside the CDR3, the full variable domain is ETGVTQSPTHLIKTRGQQVTLRCSSQSGHNTVSWYQQALGQGPQFIFQYYREEENGRGNFPPRFSGLQFPNYSSELNVNALELDDSALYLCASSKSTGGKGNTIYFGEGSWLTVV.

This rearrangement joins TRBV28 to TRBJ1-2; D not certain. V lost 5 bases, J lost 2 bases, and 9 bases lay in between. CDR3 length: 13 residues. From germline, CDR1 is MDHEN and CDR2 SYDVKM. The CDR3 sequence: CASSIWANYGYTF. As DNA, the CDR3 is TGTGCCAGCAGTATCTGGGCGAACTATGGCTACACCTTC.

The chain recombines TRBV5-1 with TRBJ2-1; TRBD1 agrees at 7 bases. This CDR3 is built from 15 residues. Germline V gene data show CDR1 as SGHRS and CDR2 as YFSETQ. V was clipped by 1 base and J by 1 base; unmatched bases: 2. The CDR3 nucleotides are TGCGCCAGCAGCTTGACGGGACAGTCCTACAATGAGCAGTTCTTC. This gives the protein CASSLTGQSYNEQFF. Based on the CDR3 plus reference TRBV5-1 and TRBJ2-1, the full variable domain is KAGVTQTPRYLIKTRGQQVTLSCSPISGHRSVSWYQQTPGQGLQFLFEYFSETQRNKGNFPGRFSGRQFSNSRSEMNVSTLELGDSALYLCASSLTGQSYNEQFFGPGTRLTVL.

This clone was picked up one time. The chain recombines TRBV7-2 with TRBJ2-3, with 11 bases aligning to TRBD2. The CDR3 has 16 residues. Germline CDR1 reads SGHTA; CDR2 reads FQGNSA. The ends lost 8 bases at V and 0 bases at J; junction bases unmatched: 7. CDR3 bases: TGTGCCAGCGGACGGGGACTAGCGGCTAGCACAGATACGCAGTATTTT. Its protein product is CASGRGLAASTDTQYF.

V usage is TRBV7-2 and J usage is TRBJ2-7, with 8 bases matching TRBD2. J gave up 7 bases and V 3 bases, and 5 bases lay outside the gene matches. Germline CDR1 reads SGHTA; CDR2 reads FQGNSA. The CDR3 extends over 13 amino acids. Here the CDR3 reads CASSFAGGGEQYF. Here the CDR3 DNA reads TGTGCCAGCAGCTTCGCGGGGGGCGGGGAGCAGTACTTC.

V is TRBV19 and J is TRBJ2-1; tentative D call: TRBD2 (6 bases). V was pared by 10 bases and J by 0 bases, with 13 bases between. In germline, CDR1 is LNHDA, CDR2 SQIVND (reference sequence). CDR3 length: 14 residues. CDR3 amino acids: CATNGGYSYNEQFF. DNA for the CDR3: TGTGCCACGAACGGGGGATACTCCTACAATGAGCAGTTCTTC.

Only a few counts were recorded for this clone. The rearrangement uses TRBV2 and TRBJ1-2; a possible D gene is TRBD1 (6 bases). Trimming left V 5 bases short and J 5 bases short, with 15 bases between. Germline CDR1 and CDR2: SNHLY and FYNNEI. The CDR3 covers 14 residues. This CDR3 reads CASSSRTAAYGYTF. The DNA for the CDR3 is TGTGCCAGCAGTTCACGGACAGCTGCATATGGCTACACCTTC.

The V and J genes are TRBV10-1 and TRBJ1-2; D unresolved. Trimming stripped 7 bases from V and 1 base from J, with 7 bases between. Germline V CDR1 and CDR2: WNHNN, SYGVQD (reference sequence). The CDR3 runs to 12 residues. The CDR3 is CASIIVNYGYTF. Written as DNA, the CDR3 is TGCGCCAGCATTATAGTTAACTATGGCTACACCTTC.

This rearrangement joins TRBV7-2 to TRBJ1-2; a possible D gene is TRBD1 (6 bases). CDR3 length: 12 residues. Germline V gene sequence: CDR1 SGHTA, CDR2 FQGNSA. Trimming left V 5 bases short and J 5 bases short, with 9 bases between. CDR3 nucleotide sequence: TGTGCCAGCAGCGGCGGACAGTATGGCTACACCTTC. This translates into CASSGGQYGYTF.

This sequence joins TRBV4-1 and TRBJ2-2; D gene uncertain. The CDR3 has 14 amino acids. Trimming stripped 4 bases from V and 0 bases from J, with 6 bases between. The germline gives CDR1 MGHRA, CDR2 YSYEKL. CDR3 DNA: TGCGCCAGCAGCCCGATAGCGAACACCGGGGAGCTGTTTTTT. This sequence encodes CASSPIANTGELFF.